A single sample is the source of the 6 T cell receptor beta chains below, sequenced in a study of beta chain features in type 1 diabetes. Expressed TCRB transcripts were sequenced, since all the RNA that had been isolated was reverse transcribed. The assay was immunoSEQ multiplex PCR, and TCRdb's table has in-frame clones only and misses some. The sample contains more than 110,000 clones, 6.9% of which appear only once. Specimen: central memory CD4+ T cells from blood. The receptors were gathered from a woman aged 25-40 years in good health.

The chain couples TRBV28 to TRBJ2-4; D perhaps matches TRBD1 (5 bases). Germline loops: CDR1 MDHEN, CDR2 SYDVKM. The CDR3 totals 16 residues. The germline V and J ends were trimmed by 4 bases and 3 bases, with 16 bases remaining between them. The CDR3, as DNA: TGTGCCAGCAGTTCGCTGACCGACAGATTCAAAAACATTCAGTACTTC. It encodes CASSSLTDRFKNIQYF.

J is TRBJ2-2 and V is TRBV11-2, with 7 bases fitting TRBD1. The CDR3 totals 15 residues. In germline, CDR1 is SGHAT, CDR2 FQNNGV. The V segment lost 5 bases and the J segment 6 bases; nucleotides outside the gene matches: 9. CDR3 DNA sequence: TGTGCCAGCAGCCGACAGGGATCTTACGCCGGGGAGCTGTTTTTT. Its protein product is CASSRQGSYAGELFF.

V usage is TRBV19 and J usage is TRBJ1-2; D perhaps matches TRBD1 (5 bases). This CDR3 contains 16 residues. Germline CDR1 is LNHDA and CDR2 is SQIVND (reference sequence). Trimming removed 9 bases from V and 6 bases from J, with 26 bases in between. CDR3 protein: CASYSLTGRDRHGYTF. The CDR3 DNA reads as TGTGCCAGCTACTCTCTCACCGGGCGGGACCGCCATGGCTACACCTTC.

This clone was observed a handful of times. The rearrangement links TRBV2 to TRBJ2-3, with a possible D match to TRBD2 (5 bases). The CDR3 consists of 15 residues. With 2 bases removed from V and 1 base from J, the gap between germline ends came to 10 bases. CDR1 and CDR2 from the germline V gene are SNHLY and FYNNEI. The CDR3: CASSELATGTDTQYF. CDR3 bases: TGTGCCAGCAGTGAATTAGCGACTGGCACAGATACGCAGTATTTT.

This clone appeared a few times. The rearrangement joins TRBV28 to TRBJ1-2, with D uncertain. V lost 6 bases, J lost 3 bases, and 11 bases lay in between. Per the germline V gene, CDR1 is MDHEN and CDR2 is SYDVKM. The CDR3 extends over 13 amino acids. In nucleotides, the CDR3 is TGTGCCAGCAGAACAGCGGCGGACTATGGCTACACCTTC. It yields the protein CASRTAADYGYTF.

This clone was counted ten times or more. The CDR3 sequence: CSVGTGQDTYEQYF. CDR3 sequence (DNA): TGCAGCGTTGGAACGGGACAGGACACCTACGAGCAGTACTTC. The chain is built from TRBV29-1 and TRBJ2-7, with 8 bases matching TRBD1. The germline V gene encodes CDR1 SQVTM and CDR2 ANQGSEA. The V and J ends lost 4 bases and 2 bases, in that order; junction bases with no gene match: 7. CDR3 size: 14 residues.